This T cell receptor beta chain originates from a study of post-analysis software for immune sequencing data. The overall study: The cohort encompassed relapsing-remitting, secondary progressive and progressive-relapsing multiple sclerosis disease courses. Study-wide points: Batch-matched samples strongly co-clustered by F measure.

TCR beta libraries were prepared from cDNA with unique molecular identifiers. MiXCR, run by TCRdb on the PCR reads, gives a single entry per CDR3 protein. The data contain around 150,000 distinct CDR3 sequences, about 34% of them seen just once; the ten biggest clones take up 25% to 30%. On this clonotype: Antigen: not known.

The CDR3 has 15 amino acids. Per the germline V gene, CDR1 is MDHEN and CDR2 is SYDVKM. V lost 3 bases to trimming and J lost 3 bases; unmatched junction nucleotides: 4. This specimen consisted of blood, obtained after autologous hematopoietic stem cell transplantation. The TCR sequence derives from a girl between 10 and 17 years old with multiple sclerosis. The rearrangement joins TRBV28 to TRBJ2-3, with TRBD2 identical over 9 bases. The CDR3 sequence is CASSLYSGSTDTQYF. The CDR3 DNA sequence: TGTGCCAGCAGTTTGTATAGCGGGAGTACAGATACGCAGTATTTT.